The entry that follows covers one TCR beta chain sequence. Its antigen is currently unknown. This CDR3 has 14 residues. Germline CDR1 reads SNHLY; CDR2 reads FYNNEI. V was shortened by 8 bases and J by 3 bases, with 15 bases between the two germline ends. These data come from a study of radiotherapy plus CTLA-4 blockade in lung cancer. The repertoire was sequenced with immunoSEQ multiplex PCR; TCRdb's copy has only in-frame clones and lacks some. This table has over 100,000 clones, about four fifths appearing once. General observations from the study: Reports state that early shifts in blood T cell clones, with interferon-beta, best predicted response. Tumor-derived TCR clones expanded in blood after radiotherapy plus ipilimumab.

V and J are TRBV2 and TRBJ2-3; D is perhaps TRBD1 or TRBD2 (5 bases each). This receptor was identified in a human donor with non-small cell lung cancer that progressed on radiotherapy plus ipilimumab. Some clones in this sample may be carry-over from other donors' samples. The input for sequencing was peripheral blood, taken from a patient treated with radiotherapy plus ipilimumab. CDR3 nucleotides: TGTGCCAGCGGGGGACGTACTAAAACAGATACGCAGTATTTT. Protein sequence: CASGGRTKTDTQYF.